This TCR beta chain is drawn from a study of blood T cell repertoires in COVID-19. Overall study: In each case, the material was cDNA or gDNA derived from T cells, B-cell-depleted T cells, or PBMCs.

Germline CDR1 reads SGHRS; CDR2 reads YFSETQ. V gave up 7 bases and J gave up 7 bases, with 17 bases separating them. The CDR3 spans 14 residues. Recruits, aged about 18 to 95 years, lived in under 25 US areas. Cohort placement rested on clinical history that participants reported themselves. Recovered Cohort 3 donors showed two negative PCRs, clearance, or symptom resolution. Produced via immunoSEQ multiplex PCR; TCRdb's table is partial and in-frame only. Of 310,000 or so clones in the sample, 70% to 90% are singletons; the top ten hold 6% to 7%. The receptor's source is a woman aged 35 to 49 who had recovered from COVID-19. This chain connects TRBV5-1 to TRBJ2-2, with D possibly TRBD2 on 6 matching bases. The sequenced sample was PBMCs or T cells enriched from blood (not recorded which). DNA of the CDR3: TGCGCCAGCGCCCCCAGGCGGGACGGCGGGGAGCTGTTTTTT. This translates into CASAPRRDGGELFF.